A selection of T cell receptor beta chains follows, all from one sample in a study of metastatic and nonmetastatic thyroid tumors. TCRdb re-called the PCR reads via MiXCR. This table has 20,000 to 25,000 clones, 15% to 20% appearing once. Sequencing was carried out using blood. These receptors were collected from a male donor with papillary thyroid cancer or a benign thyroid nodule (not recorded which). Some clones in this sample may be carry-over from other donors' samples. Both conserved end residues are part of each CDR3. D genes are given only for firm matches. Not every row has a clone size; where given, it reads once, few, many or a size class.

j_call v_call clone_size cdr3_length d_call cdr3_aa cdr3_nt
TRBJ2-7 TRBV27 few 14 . CASSLQGHAYEQYF TGTGCCAGCAGTTTACAGGGACATGCCTACGAGCAGTACTTC
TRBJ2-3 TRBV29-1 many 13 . CSVQTGPTDTQYF TGCAGCGTCCAGACAGGCCCCACAGATACGCAGTATTTT
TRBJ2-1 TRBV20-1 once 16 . CSAREASGYLYNEQFF TGCAGTGCTAGAGAAGCAAGCGGATACCTCTACAATGAGCAGTTCTTC
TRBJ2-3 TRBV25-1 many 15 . CASSEPGLKAYTQYF TGTGCCAGCAGTGAACCCGGCCTCAAGGCATATACGCAGTATTTT
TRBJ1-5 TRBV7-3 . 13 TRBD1 CASSFDRVQPQHF TGTGCCAGCAGCTTTGACAGGGTTCAGCCCCAGCATTTT
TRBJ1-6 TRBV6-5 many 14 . CASSYSSRDSPLHF TGTGCCAGCAGTTACTCGAGCAGGGATTCACCCCTCCACTTT
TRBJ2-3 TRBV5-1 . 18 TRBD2 CASSLGLAGVGQPDTQYF TGCGCCAGCAGCTTGGGACTAGCGGGAGTAGGTCAGCCAGATACGCAGTATTTT
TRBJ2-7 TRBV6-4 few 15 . CASSDSTGGSYEQYF TGTGCCAGCAGTGACTCGACGGGCGGCTCCTACGAGCAGTACTTC
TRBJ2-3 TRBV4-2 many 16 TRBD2 CASSQGGSGSRDTQYF TGTGCCAGCAGCCAAGGAGGTAGCGGGAGTCGGGATACGCAGTATTTT
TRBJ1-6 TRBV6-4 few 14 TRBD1 CESSDGTDNSPLHF TGTGAAAGCAGTGACGGGACAGATAATTCACCACTCCACTTT
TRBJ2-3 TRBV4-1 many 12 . CASSDGTDTQYF TGCGCCAGCAGCGACGGCACAGATACGCAGTATTTT
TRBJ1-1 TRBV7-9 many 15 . CASSFYRDGNTEAFF TGTGCCAGCAGCTTCTACAGGGATGGGAACACTGAAGCTTTCTTT
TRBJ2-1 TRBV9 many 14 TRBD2 CASNGLAGGGEQFF TGTGCCAGCAACGGACTAGCGGGAGGGGGTGAGCAGTTCTTC
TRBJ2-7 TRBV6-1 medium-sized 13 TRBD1 CASTGQDAYEQYF TGTGCCAGCACAGGACAGGACGCCTACGAGCAGTACTTC
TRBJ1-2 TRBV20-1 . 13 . CSAGVPGGYGYTF TGCAGTGCCGGGGTCCCGGGGGGCTATGGCTACACCTTC
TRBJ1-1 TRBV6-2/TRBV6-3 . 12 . CASTGFPSEAFF TGTGCCAGCACGGGGTTTCCGTCTGAAGCTTTCTTT
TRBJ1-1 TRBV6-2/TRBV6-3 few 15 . CASSYSLHQGFEAFF TGTGCCAGCAGTTACTCCCTACACCAGGGCTTTGAAGCTTTCTTT
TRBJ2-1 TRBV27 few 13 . CASSLGLVNEQFF TGTGCCAGCAGTTTGGGCCTAGTAAATGAGCAGTTCTTC
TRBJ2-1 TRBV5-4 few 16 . CASSFSGASSYNEQFF TGTGCCAGCAGCTTTTCTGGAGCAAGCTCCTACAATGAGCAGTTCTTC
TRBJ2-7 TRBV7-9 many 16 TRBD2 CASSLSLAGVYDEQYF TGTGCCAGCAGCTTAAGTTTAGCGGGAGTTTACGACGAGCAGTACTTC
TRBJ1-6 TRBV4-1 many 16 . CASSQPVSSYNSPLHF TGCGCCAGCAGCCAGCCGGTGAGCTCCTATAATTCACCCCTCCACTTT
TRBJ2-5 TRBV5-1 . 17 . CASSPGPTLGDQETQYF TGCGCCAGCAGCCCTGGACCCACCCTAGGAGACCAAGAGACCCAGTACTTC
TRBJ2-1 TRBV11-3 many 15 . CASSLVGGVYNEQFF TGTGCCAGCAGCTTAGTAGGCGGAGTGTACAATGAGCAGTTCTTC
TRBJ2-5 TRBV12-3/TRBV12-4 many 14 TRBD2 CASSNGGGEETQYF TGTGCCAGCAGTAATGGGGGGGGGGAAGAGACCCAGTACTTC
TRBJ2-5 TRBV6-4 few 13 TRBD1 CASSQGDGWTQYF TGTGCCAGCAGCCAGGGGGATGGTTGGACCCAGTACTTC
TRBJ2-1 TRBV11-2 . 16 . CSSGLVRGSKGNEQFF TGTTCCAGCGGCTTAGTCCGCGGATCAAAGGGTAATGAGCAGTTCTTC
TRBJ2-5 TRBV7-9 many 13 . CASSLYAAETQYF TGTGCCAGCAGCTTATACGCGGCCGAGACCCAGTACTTC
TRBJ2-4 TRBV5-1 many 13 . CASSSGPGNIQYF TGCGCCAGCAGCTCCGGGCCGGGAAACATTCAGTACTTC
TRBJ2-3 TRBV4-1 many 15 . CASSQGGERTDTQYF TGCGCCAGCAGCCAAGGGGGGGAGCGCACAGATACGCAGTATTTT
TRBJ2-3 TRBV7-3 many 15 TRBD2 CASSPYSGGANTQYF TGTGCCAGCAGCCCATATAGCGGGGGGGCCAATACGCAGTATTTT
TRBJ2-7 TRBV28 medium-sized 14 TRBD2 CASTRSSGAIEQYF TGTGCCAGCACGCGTAGTAGCGGGGCAATCGAGCAGTACTTC
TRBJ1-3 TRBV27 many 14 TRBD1 CASSSGTGRNTIYF TGTGCCAGCAGCTCCGGGACAGGTCGAAACACCATATATTTT
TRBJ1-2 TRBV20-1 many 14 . CSARDLIGRVGYTF TGCAGTGCTAGAGATCTAATCGGCAGGGTTGGCTACACCTTC
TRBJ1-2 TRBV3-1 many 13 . CASSNQRIYGYTF TGTGCCAGCAGCAACCAGAGGATCTATGGCTACACCTTC
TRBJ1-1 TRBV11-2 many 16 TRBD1 CASNLHAGQANTEAFF TGTGCCAGCAATCTCCATGCGGGACAGGCTAACACTGAAGCTTTCTTT
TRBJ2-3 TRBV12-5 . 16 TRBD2 CASAAGLAGEADTQYF TGTGCTAGTGCCGCCGGACTAGCCGGGGAAGCGGATACGCAGTATTTT
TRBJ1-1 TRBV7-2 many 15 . CASSLAGHWNTEAFF TGTGCCAGCAGCTTAGCCGGACACTGGAACACTGAAGCTTTCTTT
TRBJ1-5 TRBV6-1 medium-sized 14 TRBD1 CAGRQGGSNQPQHF TGTGCCGGAAGACAGGGTGGGAGCAATCAGCCCCAGCATTTT
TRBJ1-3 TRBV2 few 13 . CASASFSGNTIYF TGTGCCAGCGCCTCCTTCTCTGGAAACACCATATATTTT
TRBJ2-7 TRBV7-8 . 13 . CASSLRGSYEQYF TGTGCCAGCAGCTTGAGGGGCTCCTACGAGCAGTACTTC
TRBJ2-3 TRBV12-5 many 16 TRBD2 CASAPGLAGAADTQYF TGTGCTAGTGCCCCCGGACTAGCCGGGGCAGCGGATACGCAGTATTTT
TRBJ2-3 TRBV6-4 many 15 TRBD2 CASSVIAGATDTQYF TGTGCCAGCAGTGTTATAGCGGGGGCCACAGATACGCAGTATTTT
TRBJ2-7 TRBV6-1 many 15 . CASSRPGVSSYEQYF TGTGCCAGCAGTCGACCTGGGGTCAGCTCCTACGAGCAGTACTTC
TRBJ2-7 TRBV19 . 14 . CATSGPILYYEQYF TGTGCCACCTCGGGACCGATTCTATACTACGAGCAGTACTTC
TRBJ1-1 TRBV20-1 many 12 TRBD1 CSVTGGVLGAFF TGCAGTGTTACAGGGGGCGTACTTGGGGCTTTCTTT
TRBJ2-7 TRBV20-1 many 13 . CSARDSSSYEQYF TGCAGTGCTCGGGACTCCTCCTCCTACGAGCAGTACTTC
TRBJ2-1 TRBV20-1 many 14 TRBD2 CSARGERGYNEQFF TGCAGTGCTAGAGGGGAGCGGGGCTACAATGAGCAGTTCTTC
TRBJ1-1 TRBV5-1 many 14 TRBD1 CASSLAAGGTEAFF TGCGCCAGCAGCTTGGCGGCAGGGGGCACTGAAGCTTTCTTT
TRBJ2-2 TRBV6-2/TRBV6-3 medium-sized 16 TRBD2 CASSPPGTNRNGELFF TGTGCCAGCAGTCCCCCCGGGACTAATAGGAACGGGGAGCTGTTTTTT